Listed below are T cell receptor beta chains from one sample, sequenced in a study of cytomegalovirus exposure and HLA in healthy donors. Repertoires were generated with immunoSEQ multiplex PCR, while TCRdb's copy carries only in-frame clones and drops some. Of tens of thousands of clones listed, over 80% are singletons. The sample comprised PBMCs. Receptor source: a man in his late teens or twenties in good health and CMV-seronegative. The conserved cysteine and the conserved F or W are not part of the CDR3 here. Fields, in order: D gene, V gene, CDR3 protein. D genes are given only for firm matches.

d_gene: NA
v_gene: TRBV6-1
CDR3aa: ASSVGQGFSYEQY

d_gene: NA
v_gene: TRBV7-8
CDR3aa: ASSHSPYEQY

d_gene: TRBD1
v_gene: TRBV19
CDR3aa: ASSTRDRSYEQY

d_gene: TRBD2
v_gene: TRBV6-1
CDR3aa: ASGLAGARTDTQY

d_gene: NA
v_gene: TRBV11-2
CDR3aa: ASSTSDRSAKNIQY

d_gene: TRBD2
v_gene: TRBV9
CDR3aa: ASSLLGAGGSEQY

d_gene: NA
v_gene: TRBV28
CDR3aa: ASSSPQSTEAF

d_gene: TRBD2
v_gene: TRBV7-9
CDR3aa: ASSPGLAGEGEQF

d_gene: TRBD1
v_gene: TRBV9
CDR3aa: ASSVTGEETQY

d_gene: NA
v_gene: TRBV7-2
CDR3aa: ASSRIPKLANYGYT

d_gene: TRBD1
v_gene: TRBV19
CDR3aa: ASTPIRGQGATEAF

d_gene: TRBD1
v_gene: TRBV10-1
CDR3aa: ASRPRDRGCLGSYNEQF

d_gene: NA
v_gene: TRBV11-2
CDR3aa: ASSTPYGYT

d_gene: TRBD2
v_gene: TRBV30
CDR3aa: AFTSGSTDTQY

d_gene: NA
v_gene: TRBV19
CDR3aa: ASNQDYGYT

d_gene: TRBD2
v_gene: TRBV7-3
CDR3aa: ASSLKEPSGFSYEQY

d_gene: TRBD2
v_gene: TRBV30
CDR3aa: AWRSSGNYNEQF

d_gene: TRBD1
v_gene: TRBV19
CDR3aa: ASSINRGEQY

d_gene: TRBD2
v_gene: TRBV7-9
CDR3aa: ASSRSGAFTDTQY

d_gene: NA
v_gene: TRBV5-5
CDR3aa: ASSPGRGADEKLF

d_gene: NA
v_gene: TRBV11-2
CDR3aa: ASTRSGTSYEQY

d_gene: NA
v_gene: TRBV20-1
CDR3aa: SARQSYGYT

d_gene: TRBD1
v_gene: TRBV5-4
CDR3aa: ASSPWTGKETQY

d_gene: TRBD1
v_gene: TRBV30
CDR3aa: AWSPRDRGGYT

d_gene: TRBD1
v_gene: TRBV10-1
CDR3aa: ASRAHRGHTEAF

d_gene: NA
v_gene: TRBV6-5
CDR3aa: ASSTPDKSEQY

d_gene: TRBD1
v_gene: TRBV5-1
CDR3aa: ASSLGLQGSSYEQY

d_gene: TRBD2
v_gene: TRBV7-3
CDR3aa: ASSLSPPLAGRGRETQY

d_gene: NA
v_gene: TRBV6-1
CDR3aa: ASRTGGDRGEQF

d_gene: NA
v_gene: TRBV7-9
CDR3aa: ASSLGAGSTGELF

d_gene: TRBD1
v_gene: TRBV28
CDR3aa: ASTEKAPGTEVTGYT

d_gene: NA
v_gene: TRBV11-3
CDR3aa: ASSRGFNEQF

d_gene: NA
v_gene: TRBV18
CDR3aa: ASSPPPVIGITSYEQY